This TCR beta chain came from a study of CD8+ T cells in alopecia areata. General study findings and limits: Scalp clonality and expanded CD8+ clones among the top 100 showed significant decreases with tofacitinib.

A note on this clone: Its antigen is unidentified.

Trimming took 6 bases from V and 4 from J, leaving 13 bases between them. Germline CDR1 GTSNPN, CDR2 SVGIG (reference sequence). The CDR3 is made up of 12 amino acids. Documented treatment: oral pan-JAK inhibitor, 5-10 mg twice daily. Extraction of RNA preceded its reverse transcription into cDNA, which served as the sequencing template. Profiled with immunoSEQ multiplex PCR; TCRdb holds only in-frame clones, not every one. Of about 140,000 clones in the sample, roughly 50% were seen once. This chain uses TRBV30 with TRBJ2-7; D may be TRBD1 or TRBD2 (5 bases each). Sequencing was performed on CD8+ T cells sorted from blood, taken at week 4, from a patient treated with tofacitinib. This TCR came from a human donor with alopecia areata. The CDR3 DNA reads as TGTGCCTGTCTATTTGGGGGTTACGAGCAGTACTTC. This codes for CACLFGGYEQYF. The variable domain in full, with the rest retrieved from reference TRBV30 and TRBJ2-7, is SQTIHQWPATLVQPVGSPLSLECTVEGTSNPNLYWYRQAAGRGLQLLFYSVGIGQISSEVPQNLSASRPQDRQFILSSKKLLLSDSGFYLCACLFGGYEQYFGPGTRLTVT.